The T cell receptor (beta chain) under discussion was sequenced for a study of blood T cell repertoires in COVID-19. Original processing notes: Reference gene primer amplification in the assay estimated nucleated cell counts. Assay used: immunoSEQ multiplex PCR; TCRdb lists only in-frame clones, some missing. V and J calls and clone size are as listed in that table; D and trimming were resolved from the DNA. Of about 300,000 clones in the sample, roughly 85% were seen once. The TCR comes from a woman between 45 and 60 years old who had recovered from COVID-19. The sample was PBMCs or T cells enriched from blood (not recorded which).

Here the CDR3 reads CASSLVLQGTAFF. As DNA, the CDR3 is TGTGCCAGCAGCTTGGTCCTGCAGGGCACGGCTTTCTTT. The V and J genes are TRBV5-5 and TRBJ1-1, with TRBD1 as a possible D gene (5 bases). This CDR3 is 13 amino acids long. The V end was cut by 0 bases, the J end by 11 bases, with 14 bases between. Germline CDR1 SGHKS, CDR2 YYEKEE (reference sequence).